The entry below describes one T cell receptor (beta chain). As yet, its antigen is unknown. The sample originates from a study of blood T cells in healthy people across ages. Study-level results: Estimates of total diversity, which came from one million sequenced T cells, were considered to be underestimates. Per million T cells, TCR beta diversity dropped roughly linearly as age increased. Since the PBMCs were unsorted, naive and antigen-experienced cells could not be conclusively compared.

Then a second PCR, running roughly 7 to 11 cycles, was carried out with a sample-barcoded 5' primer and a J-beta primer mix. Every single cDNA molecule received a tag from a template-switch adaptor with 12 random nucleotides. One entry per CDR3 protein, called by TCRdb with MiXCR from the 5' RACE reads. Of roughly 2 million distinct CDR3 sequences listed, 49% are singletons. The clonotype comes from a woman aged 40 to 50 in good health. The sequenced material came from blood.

CDR3 sequence reads: CASSQASAGYETQYF. As DNA, the CDR3 is TGTGCCAGCAGCCAAGCAAGCGCGGGCTATGAGACCCAGTACTTC. The rearrangement links TRBV3-1 to TRBJ2-5; D may be TRBD2 (5 bases). Germline CDR1 reads LGHDT; CDR2 reads YNNKEL (reference sequence). The CDR3 consists of 15 residues. The V end lost 1 base, the J end lost 5 bases, and 14 bases lay between the germline ends.